The 23 T cell receptor beta chains below come from one sample, sequenced in a study of cytomegalovirus exposure and HLA in healthy donors. TCRdb's copy holds only in-frame clones and misses some; the assay was immunoSEQ multiplex PCR. The data hold some 99,000 clones, with roughly 86% observed a single time. Sequencing was carried out using PBMCs. Receptors were obtained from a woman under 30 in good health and CMV-seronegative.

This clone occurred once. This chain links TRBV11-2 with TRBJ2-3; D not certain. The CDR3 loop spans 16 amino acids. Trimming took 5 bases from V and 0 from J, leaving 15 bases between them. The germline CDR1 and CDR2 sequences are SGHAT and FQNNGV. CDR3 sequence reads: CASSQEYTSSTDTQYF. The CDR3 DNA reads as TGTGCCAGCAGCCAAGAATACACCTCCAGCACAGATACGCAGTATTTT.

The chain is built from TRBV25-1 and TRBJ1-2; possibly TRBD1 for D (5 bases). Trimming removed 1 base from V and 4 bases from J, with 16 bases in between. The germline CDR1 and CDR2 sequences are MGHDK and SYGVNS. The CDR3 is made up of 16 amino acids. CDR3 loop: CASSESRATLLYGYTF. The CDR3, as DNA: TGTGCCAGCAGTGAATCCAGGGCGACGCTCCTCTATGGCTACACCTTC.

This clone was counted a few times. The V call is TRBV30, the J call TRBJ1-2; no definite D call. The CDR3 contains 13 residues. Between the trimmed V and J ends, which lost 5 bases and 4 bases, there was a span of 14 bases. CDR1 and CDR2 (germline): GTSNPN, SVGIG (reference sequence). This CDR3 is CAWDGDTGYGYTF. In DNA form, the CDR3 reads TGTGCCTGGGACGGGGATACCGGCTATGGCTACACCTTC.

The chain couples TRBV29-1 to TRBJ2-1, with TRBD2 as a possible D gene (5 bases). The V gene lost 6 bases and the J gene lost 9 bases, with 15 bases spanning the gap. CDR1 is SQVTM and CDR2 is ANQGSEA in the germline V gene. The CDR3 has 12 amino acids. This CDR3 is CSVSFRAGEQFF. The CDR3 DNA follows: TGCAGCGTCTCTTTCCGGGCGGGTGAGCAGTTCTTC.

This chain uses TRBV7-9 with TRBJ2-1; possibly TRBD2 for D (6 bases). CDR3 size: 16 residues. Trimming took off 5 bases at V and 7 bases at J, with 21 bases between the two ends. Germline CDR1 and CDR2: SEHNR and FQNEAQ (reference sequence). CDR3 region: CASSPIRRGSKNEQFF. The CDR3, as DNA: TGTGCCAGCAGCCCCATTCGGCGGGGAAGTAAGAATGAGCAGTTCTTC. Together with reference TRBV7-9 and TRBJ2-1, the CDR3 gives the full variable domain: DTGVSQNPRHKITKRGQNVTFRCDPISEHNRLYWYRQTLGQGPEFLTYFQNEAQLEKSRLLSDRFSAERPKGSFSTLEIQRTEQGDSAMYLCASSPIRRGSKNEQFFGPGTRLTVL.

The chain is built from TRBV19 and TRBJ2-5, with a tentative D call TRBD2 (6 bases). Trimming removed 3 bases at V and 5 bases at J, with 22 bases between. Germline V lookup: CDR1 LNHDA, CDR2 SQIVND (reference sequence). This CDR3 contains 17 residues. Here the CDR3 DNA reads TGTGCCAGTAGTATCGGTCGGGGGTCGATGGGCTACGAGACCCAGTACTTC. Amino acid sequence: CASSIGRGSMGYETQYF.

Comment on this clone: A much larger clone differs from this one at a single base, so this may be a read error. The chain combines TRBV6-5 with TRBJ2-7; maybe TRBD1 (6 bases). Germline V gives CDR1 MNHEY, CDR2 SVGAGI. The V end lost 6 bases, the J end lost 0 bases, and 12 bases lay between the germline ends. CDR3 length: 14 residues. The CDR3 sequence: CASSLNRVSYEQYF. In DNA, the CDR3 is TGTGCCAGCAGCTTAAACAGGGTCTCCTACGAGCAGTACTTC.

This rearrangement joins TRBV2 to TRBJ2-3, with 8 bases aligning to TRBD2. This CDR3 comprises 16 residues. In germline, CDR1 is SNHLY, CDR2 FYNNEI. With V trimmed by 7 bases and J by 2 bases, 11 bases remained unmatched. This chain's CDR3 is CASTDRGGRSTDTQYF. The CDR3 nucleotides read TGTGCCAGCACCGACCGTGGCGGGAGGTCCACAGATACGCAGTATTTT. Based on the CDR3 plus reference TRBV2 and TRBJ2-3, the full variable domain is EPEVTQTPSHQVTQMGQEVILRCVPISNHLYFYWYRQILGQKVEFLVSFYNNEISEKSEIFDDQFSVERPDGSNFTLKIRSTKLEDSAMYFCASTDRGGRSTDTQYFGPGTRLTVL.

The CDR3 DNA sequence: TGCGCCAGAAAACAGGGGGGCCATGAGCAGTTCTTC. It codes for CARKQGGHEQFF. This chain links TRBV5-1 with TRBJ2-1, with 8 bases identical to TRBD1. J lost 8 bases, V lost 8 bases, and 6 bases had no gene match. In germline, CDR1 is SGHRS, CDR2 YFSETQ. The CDR3 has 12 amino acids. Looking up the rest from reference TRBV5-1 and TRBJ2-1 gives the full variable domain: KAGVTQTPRYLIKTRGQQVTLSCSPISGHRSVSWYQQTPGQGLQFLFEYFSETQRNKGNFPGRFSGRQFSNSRSEMNVSTLELGDSALYLCARKQGGHEQFFGPGTRLTVL.

The chain joins TRBV14 to TRBJ2-7; D gene unclear. Trimming removed 1 base from V and 3 bases from J, with 4 bases in between. The CDR3 is made up of 12 amino acids. Germline assignment: CDR1 SGHDN and CDR2 FVKESK. CDR3 protein: CASSQVYYEQYF. Here the CDR3 DNA reads TGTGCCAGCAGCCAAGTCTACTACGAGCAGTACTTC.

The V and J genes are TRBV19 and TRBJ2-2; D call uncertain. V lost 1 base to trimming and J lost 6 bases, with 3 bases between them. Germline V gene lookup returns CDR1 LNHDA and CDR2 SQIVND (reference sequence). The CDR3 sequence is 12 residues long. The CDR3 region has the DNA TGTGCCAGTAGTATAGCGGCCGGGGAGCTGTTTTTT. It is translated as CASSIAAGELFF.

This clone was detected only a few times. This sequence joins TRBV6-4 and TRBJ2-1; 7 bases map to TRBD2. The V gene end was trimmed by 6 bases and the J gene end by 4 bases; junction bases not matched to a gene: 6. The germline gives CDR1 MRHNA, CDR2 SNTAGT. The CDR3 spans 14 residues. CDR3 protein: CASSAGESYNEQFF. The CDR3 DNA reads TGTGCCAGCAGCGCGGGGGAATCATACAATGAGCAGTTCTTC.

This clone was recorded once. V and J are TRBV20-1 and TRBJ1-2; unclear D gene. The CDR3 runs 11 residues. V was trimmed by 8 bases and J by 2 bases, leaving 9 bases between them. Germline loops: CDR1 DFQATT, CDR2 SNEGSKA (reference sequence). This CDR3 is CSSDWNYGYTF. CDR3 in DNA: TGCAGTAGCGATTGGAACTATGGCTACACCTTC.

This clone was counted a single time. V is TRBV11-2 and J is TRBJ2-2; a possible D gene is TRBD1 (5 bases). Trimming took 10 bases from V and 1 from J, leaving 19 bases between them. The CDR3 is made up of 16 amino acids. Per the germline V gene, CDR1 is SGHAT and CDR2 is FQNNGV. The CDR3 DNA reads TGTGCCACCCGCGCTTTAAGTCAGGGGAACACCGGGGAGCTGTTTTTT. Translating gives CATRALSQGNTGELFF.

The chain uses TRBV18 and TRBJ2-6; D may be TRBD2 (5 bases). Trimming cost V 3 bases and J 4 bases, with 13 bases left between them. This CDR3 is built from 16 residues. Germline V gene data show CDR1 as KGHSH and CDR2 as LQKENI. CDR3 sequence reads: CASSPELATGANVLTF. CDR3 sequence (DNA): TGTGCCAGCTCACCGGAGCTAGCTACCGGGGCCAACGTCCTGACTTTC.

V is TRBV9 and J is TRBJ2-1; 12 bases match TRBD2. V shed 4 bases, J shed 10 bases, and the junction held 15 bases outside the gene matches. The CDR3 length is 17 residues. Looked up from germline, CDR1 is SGDLS and CDR2 is YYNGEE. The CDR3: CASSTGLAGRGSWEQFF. The CDR3 region has the DNA TGTGCCAGCAGCACCGGACTAGCGGGAAGAGGGAGCTGGGAGCAGTTCTTC.

Written as DNA, the CDR3 is TGTGCCAGCAGTGAAGGGCCCAGCGGGGTTACATACGAGCAGTACTTC. Translated, it gives CASSEGPSGVTYEQYF. The rearrangement uses TRBV2 and TRBJ2-7, with TRBD2 matching 7 bases. J gave up 4 bases and V 1 base, and 10 bases lay outside the gene matches. From germline, CDR1 is SNHLY and CDR2 FYNNEI. The CDR3 spans 16 residues.

V and J are TRBV5-1 and TRBJ2-6; 8 positions match TRBD1. The CDR3 has 17 residues. V lost 5 bases, J lost 0 bases, and 7 bases stayed unmatched. Germline V gene lookup returns CDR1 SGHRS and CDR2 YFSETQ. The CDR3, as DNA: TGCGCCAGCAGTACCGGGACAGGTCCCTCTGGGGCCAACGTCCTGACTTTC. Translating gives CASSTGTGPSGANVLTF.

The rearrangement links TRBV6-5 to TRBJ2-7, with TRBD1 matching over 7 bases. Germline CDR1 and CDR2: MNHEY and SVGAGI. Germline trimming cut 6 bases from V and 9 bases from J; bases unmatched to any gene: 11. The CDR3 covers 13 residues. As DNA, the CDR3 is TGTGCCAGCAGGGGACAGCCCGGGCTTGTGCAGTACTTC. Its translation: CASRGQPGLVQYF.

As for this clone: In the same sample, other DNA sequences code for this CDR3. The CDR3 DNA follows: TGTGCCAGCAGCTTGGGCCGCAGCTACGAGCAGTACTTC. The encoded protein is CASSLGRSYEQYF. V and J are TRBV5-6 and TRBJ2-7; D gene ambiguous. The CDR3 length is 13 residues. Looked up from germline, CDR1 is SGHDT and CDR2 is YYEEEE. Trimming shortened V by 0 bases and J by 3 bases, and 7 bases separated the two germline ends.

This clone occurred a few times. The rearrangement links TRBV30 to TRBJ1-3, with 7 bases matching TRBD1. The length of the CDR3 is 15 residues. The junction had 10 bases not matched to a gene; V was cut back by 5 bases and J by 3 bases. The germline V gene encodes CDR1 GTSNPN and CDR2 SVGIG (reference sequence). Here the CDR3 DNA reads TGTGCCTGGTTCCGACAGGGTTTATTTGGAAACACCATATATTTT. This gives the protein CAWFRQGLFGNTIYF.

V gene TRBV19 combines with J gene TRBJ2-2; perhaps TRBD2 as D (5 bases). The CDR3 spans 16 residues. Germline V gene lookup returns CDR1 LNHDA and CDR2 SQIVND (reference sequence). V was clipped by 1 base and J by 5 bases, with 14 bases between them. The DNA of the CDR3 is TGTGCCAGTAGTATAGTCGGACGCCGGGGTACCGGGGAGCTGTTTTTT. It yields the protein CASSIVGRRGTGELFF.

The gene calls are TRBV4-3 and TRBJ2-5, with TRBD2 identical over 7 bases. This CDR3 is 15 amino acids long. V gave up 1 base and J gave up 4 bases; unmatched junction bases: 6. Looked up from germline, CDR1 is LGHNA and CDR2 is YSLEER. CDR3 in amino acids: CASSQVASGGETQYF. The CDR3 nucleotides are TGCGCCAGCAGCCAAGTCGCGTCGGGGGGAGAGACCCAGTACTTC.